These T cell receptor beta chains were read from a single sample in a study of response to subunit inactivated influenza vaccine. TCRdb ran MiXCR on the RT-PCR reads and lists one entry per CDR3 protein. The profile shows about 570,000 distinct CDR3 sequences, over 9% of them singletons. The sample was also linked to a second study, of T cells expressing NK-cell markers.

Source: PBMCs from blood, taken on the day of vaccination. These receptors came from a man between 50 and 59 years old who received an inactivated influenza vaccine. Both conserved end residues are part of each CDR3. The order of the fields is D gene, V gene, J gene, CDR3 protein. The D gene is left open where the match is weak.

-,TRBV2,TRBJ2-7,CASSGRDSHSYEQYF
TRBD1,TRBV5-1,TRBJ2-2,CASSGYRGQINTGELFF
TRBD2,TRBV7-2,TRBJ2-2,CASRSGTSLTGELFF
-,TRBV7-9,TRBJ1-2,CASSLVKVITYGYTF
TRBD1,TRBV29-1,TRBJ2-3,CSVETGVTDTQYF
TRBD2,TRBV6-5,TRBJ2-2,CASSFTGLAVANTGELFF
-,TRBV3-1,TRBJ1-1,CASSHPRGEAFF
-,TRBV11-3,TRBJ2-1,CASSSTVAANEQFF
TRBD1,TRBV6-1,TRBJ2-7,CASLADRTSYEQYF
-,TRBV7-2,TRBJ2-3,CASSLAPGATTDTQYF
-,TRBV7-2,TRBJ1-2,CASSAPDISNYGYTF
-,TRBV4-3,TRBJ2-1,CASSQEAAGPSYNEQFF
-,TRBV28,TRBJ2-1,CASSAQLGSYNEQFF
-,TRBV2,TRBJ1-2,CASSDQGGHYGYTF
-,TRBV19,TRBJ1-2,CASSIAQGTSYGYTF
-,TRBV27,TRBJ2-3,CASRKDPGTDTQYF
-,TRBV28,TRBJ2-7,CASSLSRAGLEQYF
-,TRBV25-1,TRBJ1-6,CASSESGDSPLHF
TRBD2,TRBV5-1,TRBJ2-1,CASSLDPLAGGTYNEQFF
TRBD2,TRBV20-1,TRBJ2-4,CSATLAGASNIQYF
TRBD1,TRBV7-2,TRBJ2-5,CASSLVGTGGGQTQYF
-,TRBV27,TRBJ2-6,CASSQGIGGANVLTF
-,TRBV7-2,TRBJ1-2,CASSPQGLLRGYTF
TRBD2,TRBV7-2,TRBJ2-1,CASSSASGSYNEQFF
TRBD2,TRBV4-1,TRBJ2-1,CASSQDAGGAYNEQFF
-,TRBV15,TRBJ2-4,CATSTLPYEALAKNIQYF
TRBD2,TRBV10-3,TRBJ2-7,CAISGAGTSGGYEQYF
TRBD1,TRBV12-3/TRBV12-4,TRBJ2-7,CASSSRQGAPEQYF
-,TRBV11-2,TRBJ2-1,CASSSSRLDEQFF
-,TRBV10-3,TRBJ2-3,CAIRGRTDTQYF
-,TRBV20-1,TRBJ2-3,CSATSFLSTDTQYF
TRBD1,TRBV7-2,TRBJ2-6,CASSSRTGSPRANVLTF
-,TRBV7-2,TRBJ1-2,CASSSQGDNLRGYTF
-,TRBV6-2/TRBV6-3,TRBJ2-7,CASNPSGQYEQYF
-,TRBV9,TRBJ2-3,CASSVRLAQDTQYF
TRBD2,TRBV7-2,TRBJ2-5,CASSLALAGSETQYF
TRBD2,TRBV20-1,TRBJ2-7,CSAREAYSRGGSGRGEQYF
TRBD2,TRBV7-8,TRBJ2-5,CASSLVSGTSGRSKETQYF
TRBD2,TRBV7-9,TRBJ2-1,CASRDTSGGDSYNEQFF
-,TRBV4-2,TRBJ2-1,CASSHLAGEQFF
-,TRBV21-1,TRBJ1-1,CASSGKQGISEAFF
-,TRBV11-2,TRBJ2-5,CASSSLYAAGGAQYF
-,TRBV29-1,TRBJ2-7,CSVLGNEQYF
-,TRBV20-1,TRBJ2-5,CSASLERVEETQYF
-,TRBV27,TRBJ2-3,CASSLSPSGSSTDTQYF
-,TRBV7-6,TRBJ2-5,CASSLWAAQETQYF
TRBD2,TRBV20-1,TRBJ2-1,CSASTGLATEQFF
TRBD2,TRBV6-1,TRBJ2-5,CASRTLAGVETQYF
-,TRBV29-1,TRBJ1-1,CSVAAGWAGAGANTEAFF
TRBD2,TRBV6-5,TRBJ2-3,CASSNGLAASTDTQYF
TRBD1,TRBV7-6,TRBJ2-2,CASSLGTGGELNTGELFF
-,TRBV12-3/TRBV12-4,TRBJ1-5,CASTKMTSTGDQPQHF
-,TRBV27,TRBJ2-3,CASSLGVSGSGTDTQYF
-,TRBV29-1,TRBJ1-1,CSVDKNTEAFF
-,TRBV7-2,TRBJ2-3,CASSLVLVSDTQYF
-,TRBV15,TRBJ1-5,CATSRVRGVQPQHF
-,TRBV5-1,TRBJ2-2,CASSPTPLGNTGELFF
TRBD1,TRBV5-6,TRBJ2-1,CASRQGQGIYNEQFF
TRBD2,TRBV20-1,TRBJ2-3,CSAREGSGVSDTQYF
TRBD2,TRBV12-3/TRBV12-4,TRBJ2-2,CASSPRRAGGPQNTGELFF